This T cell receptor (beta chain) was identified during a study of blood T cell repertoires in COVID-19. The data were produced by immunoSEQ multiplex PCR, yet TCRdb's version contains in-frame clones alone and is incomplete. The table has under 200,000 clones, around 86% seen once; the top ten hold around 6.1%. The CDR3 covers 16 residues. Losses at the gene ends were 7 bases for V and 5 bases for J; bases not matched to a gene: 13. The germline V gene has CDR1 MNHNS and CDR2 SASEGT. The TCR comes from a woman aged 35 to 49 with acute or convalescent COVID-19. Sequenced input: peripheral blood. The J gene is TRBJ2-3, the V gene TRBV6-1; 9 nucleotides align to TRBD2. As DNA, the CDR3 is TGTGCCAGCATTGACCTGGCGGGAGGGCCGGAAGATACGCAGTATTTT. Translation gives CASIDLAGGPEDTQYF.